This T cell receptor beta chain stems from a study of technical replicates of blood from a few donors. Clones were read by immunoSEQ multiplex PCR, and TCRdb kept only the in-frame ones, dropping some. The sample records about 100,000 clones, 90% to 97% being singletons. This clone is a singleton in its sample. Sequencing used T cells isolated from PBMCs. The clonotype originates from a human donor in good health.

CDR3 in DNA: TGCGCCAGCAGCACCCGACAGGGGGCAGGAGCTTTCTTT. Translating it yields CASSTRQGAGAFF. V gene TRBV5-1 combines with J gene TRBJ1-1, with 10 bases lining up with TRBD1. The CDR3 covers 13 residues. Trimming took 4 bases from V and 10 from J; bases not matched to a gene: 7. Germline V gene data show CDR1 as SGHRS and CDR2 as YFSETQ.